Listed here are 15 T cell receptor beta chains from one sample, sequenced in a study of blood T cell repertoires in COVID-19. Sequenced by immunoSEQ multiplex PCR; TCRdb stores in-frame clones only, minus some. In the table there are over 200,000 clones, around 75% of which are singletons. The source material was peripheral blood. The receptors were sampled from a human donor in a cohort sampled during active COVID-19.

This chain links TRBV10-3 with TRBJ2-1; tentative D call: TRBD1 (6 bases). Trimming took off 3 bases at V and 7 bases at J, with 16 bases between the two ends. Germline V gives CDR1 ENHRY, CDR2 SYGVKD. This CDR3 region has 15 residues. The CDR3 is CAISDGLGAFNEQFF. DNA of the CDR3: TGTGCCATCAGTGATGGGTTGGGGGCTTTTAATGAGCAGTTCTTC.

The gene calls are TRBV29-1 and TRBJ2-5, with a tentative D call TRBD2 (5 bases). Between the trimmed V and J ends, which lost 1 base and 7 bases, there was a span of 13 bases. Germline-derived CDR1 and CDR2 are SQVTM and ANQGSEA. This CDR3 has 13 amino acids. CDR3 DNA sequence: TGCAGCGTTGAAGCACGGTCTGAGGGGACCCAGTACTTC. Encoded protein: CSVEARSEGTQYF.

This chain connects TRBV12-3 or TRBV12-4 to TRBJ2-7; D uncertain. The V and J ends lost 3 bases and 3 bases respectively, with 6 bases between them. The CDR3 sequence is 12 residues long. The CDR3, as DNA: TGTGCCAGCAGTTTGGAGATCTACGAGCAGTACTTC. Amino acid sequence: CASSLEIYEQYF.

The chain couples TRBV9 to TRBJ2-6; 7 bases match TRBD1. The CDR3 covers 17 residues. In germline, CDR1 is SGDLS, CDR2 YYNGEE. V was pared by 0 bases and J by 1 base, with 4 bases of the junction left unmatched. The CDR3 nucleotides are TGTGCCAGCAGCGTAGACAGGGGTCCATCTGGGGCCAACGTCCTGACTTTC. Protein sequence: CASSVDRGPSGANVLTF.

This clone was counted once. The chain uses TRBV20-1 and TRBJ1-5; no firm D call. This CDR3 has 17 amino acids. Germline V gene data show CDR1 as DFQATT and CDR2 as SNEGSKA (reference sequence). Trimming removed 3 bases from V and 0 bases from J, with 18 bases in between. CDR3 in DNA: TGCAGTGCTAGTAGATTAGCGACGATTAATAGCAATCAGCCCCAGCATTTT. As protein: CSASRLATINSNQPQHF.

As concerns this clone: This sample also contains other DNA sequences that code for the same CDR3. V is TRBV28 and J is TRBJ2-7; 11 positions agree with TRBD2. V lost 5 bases, J lost 0 bases, and 6 bases stayed unmatched. Germline V gene data show CDR1 as MDHEN and CDR2 as SYDVKM. CDR3 length: 16 residues. Here the CDR3 reads CASSLLGLAGSYEQYF. CDR3 nucleotides: TGTGCCAGCAGTCTCCTTGGACTAGCGGGCTCCTACGAGCAGTACTTC.

Written as DNA, the CDR3 is TGTGCCAGCAGTGGAGCCGGGACAGGGATTTACTATGGCTACACCTTC. Its protein is CASSGAGTGIYYGYTF. The rearrangement joins TRBV6-1 to TRBJ1-2; 9 positions match TRBD1. CDR3 length: 16 amino acids. Per the germline V gene, CDR1 is MNHNS and CDR2 is SASEGT. V dropped 4 bases and J dropped 3; count of bases not matched to a gene: 9.

The rearrangement uses TRBV30 and TRBJ1-2, with 10 bases identical to TRBD1. The CDR3 spans 14 residues. The V gene end was trimmed by 2 bases and the J gene end by 3 bases; junction bases not matched to a gene: 3. The germline V gene encodes CDR1 GTSNPN and CDR2 SVGIG (reference sequence). This chain's CDR3 is CAWSIGTGDYGYTF. The CDR3 region has the DNA TGTGCCTGGAGTATCGGGACAGGGGACTATGGCTACACCTTC.

The genes are TRBV7-8 and TRBJ2-5; 9 bases are a match to TRBD2. V lost 3 bases and J lost 5; bases outside the gene matches: 13. Germline loops: CDR1 SGHVS, CDR2 FQNEAQ. The CDR3 runs 17 residues. The CDR3 DNA sequence: TGTGCCAGCAGCTTTAGTCTAGCGGGGCTACGGGCGGAGACCCAGTACTTC. It codes for CASSFSLAGLRAETQYF.

The CDR3 region is CASSEFASYEQYF. CDR3 nucleotides: TGTGCCAGCAGTGAGTTTGCCAGCTACGAGCAGTACTTC. This sequence joins TRBV6-1 and TRBJ2-7; D ambiguous. V shed 3 bases and J shed 3 bases, with 9 bases lying between them. Per germline, CDR1 MNHNS and CDR2 SASEGT. This CDR3 contains 13 residues.

Turning to this clone: A much larger clone is a single base away; this may be a read error. This CDR3 is CASSLGQPYEQYF. CDR3 in DNA: TGTGCCAGCAGCTTGGGACAGCCCTACGAGCAGTACTTC. V is TRBV7-2 and J is TRBJ2-7; TRBD1 agrees at 7 bases. Germline V gene lookup returns CDR1 SGHTA and CDR2 FQGNSA. CDR3 length: 13 residues. V was pared by 3 bases and J by 2 bases, with 1 base of the junction left unmatched.

The gene calls are TRBV6-2 or TRBV6-3 and TRBJ2-7, with 7 positions matching TRBD2. V lost 2 bases and J lost 4; bases outside the gene matches: 5. From germline, CDR1 is MNHEY and CDR2 SVGEGT. This CDR3 is 14 amino acids long. CDR3 coding DNA: TGTGCCAGCAGTTACAGGGCGGGAGATTACGAGCAGTACTTC. Translation gives CASSYRAGDYEQYF.

In its sample, this clone was seen a few times. The chain links TRBV30 to TRBJ1-2, with 10 bases that match TRBD1. Germline V gene data show CDR1 as GTSNPN and CDR2 as SVGIG (reference sequence). Trimming removed 4 bases from V and 4 bases from J; junction bases left unmatched: 6. The CDR3 is 14 residues long. The CDR3 region is CAWKTTGGLYGYTF. DNA of the CDR3: TGTGCCTGGAAAACGACAGGGGGCCTCTATGGCTACACCTTC.

This clone showed up many times. The chain carries TRBV5-4 and TRBJ2-1, with D uncertain. The V gene lost 1 base and the J gene lost 0 bases, with 8 bases spanning the gap. There are 15 residues in the CDR3. Germline V gene sequence: CDR1 SGHNT, CDR2 YYREEE (reference sequence). CDR3 in amino acids: CASSLTSSSYNEQFF. The CDR3 DNA is TGTGCCAGCAGCTTGACTTCGAGCTCCTACAATGAGCAGTTCTTC.

The chain joins TRBV4-3 to TRBJ1-1; D perhaps matches TRBD1 (6 bases). V was trimmed by 1 base and J by 5 bases, leaving 14 bases between them. Germline V gene sequence: CDR1 LGHNA, CDR2 YSLEER. The CDR3 length is 15 residues. The CDR3 here is CASSQAGGLGTEAFF. The CDR3 DNA follows: TGCGCCAGCAGCCAAGCGGGGGGGCTAGGTACTGAAGCTTTCTTT.